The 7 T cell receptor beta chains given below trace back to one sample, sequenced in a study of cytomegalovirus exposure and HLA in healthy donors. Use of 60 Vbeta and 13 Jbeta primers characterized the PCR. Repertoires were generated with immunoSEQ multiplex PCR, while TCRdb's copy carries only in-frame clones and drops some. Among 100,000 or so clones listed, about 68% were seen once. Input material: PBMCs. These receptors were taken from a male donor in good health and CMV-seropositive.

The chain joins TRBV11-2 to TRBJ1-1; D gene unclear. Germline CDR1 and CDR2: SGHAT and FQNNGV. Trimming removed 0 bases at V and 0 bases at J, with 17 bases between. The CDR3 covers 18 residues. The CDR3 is CASSLDRIAVSMNTEAFF. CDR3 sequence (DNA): TGTGCCAGCAGCTTAGATCGAATCGCGGTCAGCATGAACACTGAAGCTTTCTTT. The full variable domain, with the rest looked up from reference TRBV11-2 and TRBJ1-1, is EAGVAQSPRYKIIEKRQSVAFWCNPISGHATLYWYQQILGQGPKLLIQFQNNGVVDDSQLPKDRFSAERLKGVDSTLKIQPAKLEDSAVYLCASSLDRIAVSMNTEAFFGQGTRLTVV.

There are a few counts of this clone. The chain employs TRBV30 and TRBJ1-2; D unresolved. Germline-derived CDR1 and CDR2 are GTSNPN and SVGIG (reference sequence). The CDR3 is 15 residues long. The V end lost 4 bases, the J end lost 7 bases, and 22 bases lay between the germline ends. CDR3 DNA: TGTGCCTGGACCCCCGTATTATTGGATAGAGGTGGCTACACCTTC. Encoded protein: CAWTPVLLDRGGYTF. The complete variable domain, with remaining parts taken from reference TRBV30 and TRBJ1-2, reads SQTIHQWPATLVQPVGSPLSLECTVEGTSNPNLYWYRQAAGRGLQLLFYSVGIGQISSEVPQNLSASRPQDRQFILSSKKLLLSDSGFYLCAWTPVLLDRGGYTFGSGTRLTVV.

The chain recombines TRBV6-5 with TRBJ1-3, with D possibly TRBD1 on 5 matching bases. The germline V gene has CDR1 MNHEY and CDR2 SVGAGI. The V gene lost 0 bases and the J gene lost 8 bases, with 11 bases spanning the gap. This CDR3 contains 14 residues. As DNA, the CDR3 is TGTGCCAGCAGTTACTCGCAGGGCCTAGACACCATATATTTT. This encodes CASSYSQGLDTIYF.

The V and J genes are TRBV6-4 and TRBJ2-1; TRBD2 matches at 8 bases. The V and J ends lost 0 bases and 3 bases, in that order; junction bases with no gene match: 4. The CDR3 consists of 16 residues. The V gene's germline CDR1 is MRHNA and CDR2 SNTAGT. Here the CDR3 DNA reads TGTGCCAGCAGTGACTCGGTGCGGGGGGACTACAATGAGCAGTTCTTC. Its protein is CASSDSVRGDYNEQFF.

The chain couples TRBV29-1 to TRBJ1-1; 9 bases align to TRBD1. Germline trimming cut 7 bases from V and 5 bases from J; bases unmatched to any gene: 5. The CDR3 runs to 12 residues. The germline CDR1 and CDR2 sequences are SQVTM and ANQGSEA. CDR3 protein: CSGTGTGTEAFF. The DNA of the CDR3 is TGCAGCGGTACCGGGACAGGGACTGAAGCTTTCTTT.

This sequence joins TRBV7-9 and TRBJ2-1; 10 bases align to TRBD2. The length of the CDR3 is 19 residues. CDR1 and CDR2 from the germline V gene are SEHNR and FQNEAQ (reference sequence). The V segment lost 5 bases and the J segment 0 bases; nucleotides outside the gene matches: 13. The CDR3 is CASSRRLAGAVSSYNEQFF. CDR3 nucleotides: TGTGCCAGCAGCAGAAGGCTAGCGGGGGCTGTGAGCTCCTACAATGAGCAGTTCTTC.

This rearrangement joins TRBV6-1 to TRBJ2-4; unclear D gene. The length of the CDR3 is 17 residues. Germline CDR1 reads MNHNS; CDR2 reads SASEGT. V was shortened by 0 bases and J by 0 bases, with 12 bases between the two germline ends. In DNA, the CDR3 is TGTGCCAGCAGTGAAGCGGGCATTTGGATAGCCAAAAACATTCAGTACTTC. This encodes CASSEAGIWIAKNIQYF.